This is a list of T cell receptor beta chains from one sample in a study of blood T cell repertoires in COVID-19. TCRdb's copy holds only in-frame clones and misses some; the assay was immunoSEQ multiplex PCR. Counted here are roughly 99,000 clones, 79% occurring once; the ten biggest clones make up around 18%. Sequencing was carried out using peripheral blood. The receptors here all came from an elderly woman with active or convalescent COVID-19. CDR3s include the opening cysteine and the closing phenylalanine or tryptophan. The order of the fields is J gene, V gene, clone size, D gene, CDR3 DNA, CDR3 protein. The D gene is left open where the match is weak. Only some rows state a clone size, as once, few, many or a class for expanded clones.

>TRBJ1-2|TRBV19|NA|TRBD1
TGTGCCAGTAACACAGGGGGCAGAGGTGGCTACACCTTC
CASNTGGRGGYTF
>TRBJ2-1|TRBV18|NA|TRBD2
TGTGCCAGCTCACCTCGGACTAGCGGGAGGAACAATGAGCAGTTCTTC
CASSPRTSGRNNEQFF
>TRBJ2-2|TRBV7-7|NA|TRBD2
TGTGCTAGCAGCTTAATCCCAGCGGGAGTCAACACCGGGGAGCTGTTTTTT
CASSLIPAGVNTGELFF
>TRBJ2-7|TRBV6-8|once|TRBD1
TGTGCCAGCAAACCGGGACAGGGCCCCTACGAGCAGTACTTC
CASKPGQGPYEQYF
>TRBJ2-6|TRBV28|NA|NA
TGTGCCAGCCTAGACGGTCTTGGGAGCTCTGGGGCCAACGTCCTGACTTTC
CASLDGLGSSGANVLTF
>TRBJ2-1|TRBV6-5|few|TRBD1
TGTGCCAGCGCCCCGGACAGGTACAATGAGCAGTTCTTC
CASAPDRYNEQFF
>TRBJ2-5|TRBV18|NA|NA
TGTGCCAGCTCAAGGAGGAGGGCAGGGGGAGAGAAAGAGACCCAGTACTTC
CASSRRRAGGEKETQYF
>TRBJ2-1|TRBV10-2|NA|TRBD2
TGCGCCAGCAGCATAGGACTAGCGGGAGTTCATGAGCAGTTCTTC
CASSIGLAGVHEQFF
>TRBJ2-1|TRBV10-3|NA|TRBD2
TGTGCCATCAGTGAGTCGACTAGCGAGTACAATGAGCAGTTCTTC
CAISESTSEYNEQFF
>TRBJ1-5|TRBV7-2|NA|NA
TGTGCCAGCAGTTTGGGGCCAAATCAGCCCCAGCATTTT
CASSLGPNQPQHF
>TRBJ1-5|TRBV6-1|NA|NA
TGTGCCAGCAGTGAGGCCAATCAGCCCCAGCATTTT
CASSEANQPQHF
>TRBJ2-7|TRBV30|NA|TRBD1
TGTGCCTGGAGTGTACAGGGGCCGGGAGAGCAGTACTTC
CAWSVQGPGEQYF
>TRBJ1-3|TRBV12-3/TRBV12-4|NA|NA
TGTGCCAGCAGTCCCTGGAGGAGAAACACCATATATTTT
CASSPWRRNTIYF
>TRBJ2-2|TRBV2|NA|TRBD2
TGTGCCAGCAGCGGGACTAGCGGTTACACCGGGGAGCTGTTTTTT
CASSGTSGYTGELFF
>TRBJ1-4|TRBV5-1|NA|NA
TGCGCCAGCAGCTTGGGGGTTTTGAGGGATGCTGAAAAACTGTTTTTT
CASSLGVLRDAEKLFF
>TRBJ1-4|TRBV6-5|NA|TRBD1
TGTGCCAGCAGTAATCCGGGACAGGGAGTCGAAAAACTGTTTTTT
CASSNPGQGVEKLFF
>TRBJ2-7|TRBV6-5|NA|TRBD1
TGTGCCAGCAGAGATCTCCCGGGACAGGGCTACGAGCAGTACTTC
CASRDLPGQGYEQYF
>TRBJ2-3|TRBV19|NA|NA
TGTGCCAGTAGTACAGACAGGAACCCCCCAGATACGCAGTATTTT
CASSTDRNPPDTQYF
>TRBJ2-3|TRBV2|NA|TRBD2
TGTGCCAGCAGTGATGTGGGAGGGTCCACAGATACGCAGTATTTT
CASSDVGGSTDTQYF
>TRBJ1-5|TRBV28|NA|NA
TGTGCCAGCAGTCTACAGGGCCAGCCCCAGCATTTT
CASSLQGQPQHF
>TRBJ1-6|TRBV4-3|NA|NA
TGCGCCAGCAGCCAAGATCCCGGCAGGGGCTCACTTTCACCCCTCCACTTT
CASSQDPGRGSLSPLHF
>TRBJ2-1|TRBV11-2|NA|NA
TGTGCCAGCAGCAGGACAGTTTCCGGCTCCTACAATGAGCAGTTCTTC
CASSRTVSGSYNEQFF
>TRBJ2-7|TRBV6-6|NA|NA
TGTGCCAGCAGTTACGGGCCGAACTACGAGCAGTACTTC
CASSYGPNYEQYF
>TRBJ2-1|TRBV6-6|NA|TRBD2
TGTGCCAGCAGTTTAGCGGGAGTTGAGTTCTTC
CASSLAGVEFF
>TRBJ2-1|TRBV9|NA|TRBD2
TGTGCCAGCAGCGGGGACGCGGGGACTAGCGGGAGCGACGAGCAGTTCTTC
CASSGDAGTSGSDEQFF
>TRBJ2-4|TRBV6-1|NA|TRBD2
TGTGCCAGCAGTGAAGCGCCGGGACTAGCGGGAGATCGGGCCAAAAACATTCAGTACTTC
CASSEAPGLAGDRAKNIQYF
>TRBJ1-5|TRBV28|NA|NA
TGTGCCAGCAGTTGGGGGCCCAGACAGGGCAATCAGCCCCAGCATTTT
CASSWGPRQGNQPQHF
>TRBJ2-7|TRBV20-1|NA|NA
TGCAGTGCTAGTATAGATAAGTCGGGTGGGTACTACGAGCAGTACTTC
CSASIDKSGGYYEQYF
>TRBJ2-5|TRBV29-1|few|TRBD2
TGCAGCGTCGGGACTAGCGGGAGCCAGGCCCAGTACTTC
CSVGTSGSQAQYF